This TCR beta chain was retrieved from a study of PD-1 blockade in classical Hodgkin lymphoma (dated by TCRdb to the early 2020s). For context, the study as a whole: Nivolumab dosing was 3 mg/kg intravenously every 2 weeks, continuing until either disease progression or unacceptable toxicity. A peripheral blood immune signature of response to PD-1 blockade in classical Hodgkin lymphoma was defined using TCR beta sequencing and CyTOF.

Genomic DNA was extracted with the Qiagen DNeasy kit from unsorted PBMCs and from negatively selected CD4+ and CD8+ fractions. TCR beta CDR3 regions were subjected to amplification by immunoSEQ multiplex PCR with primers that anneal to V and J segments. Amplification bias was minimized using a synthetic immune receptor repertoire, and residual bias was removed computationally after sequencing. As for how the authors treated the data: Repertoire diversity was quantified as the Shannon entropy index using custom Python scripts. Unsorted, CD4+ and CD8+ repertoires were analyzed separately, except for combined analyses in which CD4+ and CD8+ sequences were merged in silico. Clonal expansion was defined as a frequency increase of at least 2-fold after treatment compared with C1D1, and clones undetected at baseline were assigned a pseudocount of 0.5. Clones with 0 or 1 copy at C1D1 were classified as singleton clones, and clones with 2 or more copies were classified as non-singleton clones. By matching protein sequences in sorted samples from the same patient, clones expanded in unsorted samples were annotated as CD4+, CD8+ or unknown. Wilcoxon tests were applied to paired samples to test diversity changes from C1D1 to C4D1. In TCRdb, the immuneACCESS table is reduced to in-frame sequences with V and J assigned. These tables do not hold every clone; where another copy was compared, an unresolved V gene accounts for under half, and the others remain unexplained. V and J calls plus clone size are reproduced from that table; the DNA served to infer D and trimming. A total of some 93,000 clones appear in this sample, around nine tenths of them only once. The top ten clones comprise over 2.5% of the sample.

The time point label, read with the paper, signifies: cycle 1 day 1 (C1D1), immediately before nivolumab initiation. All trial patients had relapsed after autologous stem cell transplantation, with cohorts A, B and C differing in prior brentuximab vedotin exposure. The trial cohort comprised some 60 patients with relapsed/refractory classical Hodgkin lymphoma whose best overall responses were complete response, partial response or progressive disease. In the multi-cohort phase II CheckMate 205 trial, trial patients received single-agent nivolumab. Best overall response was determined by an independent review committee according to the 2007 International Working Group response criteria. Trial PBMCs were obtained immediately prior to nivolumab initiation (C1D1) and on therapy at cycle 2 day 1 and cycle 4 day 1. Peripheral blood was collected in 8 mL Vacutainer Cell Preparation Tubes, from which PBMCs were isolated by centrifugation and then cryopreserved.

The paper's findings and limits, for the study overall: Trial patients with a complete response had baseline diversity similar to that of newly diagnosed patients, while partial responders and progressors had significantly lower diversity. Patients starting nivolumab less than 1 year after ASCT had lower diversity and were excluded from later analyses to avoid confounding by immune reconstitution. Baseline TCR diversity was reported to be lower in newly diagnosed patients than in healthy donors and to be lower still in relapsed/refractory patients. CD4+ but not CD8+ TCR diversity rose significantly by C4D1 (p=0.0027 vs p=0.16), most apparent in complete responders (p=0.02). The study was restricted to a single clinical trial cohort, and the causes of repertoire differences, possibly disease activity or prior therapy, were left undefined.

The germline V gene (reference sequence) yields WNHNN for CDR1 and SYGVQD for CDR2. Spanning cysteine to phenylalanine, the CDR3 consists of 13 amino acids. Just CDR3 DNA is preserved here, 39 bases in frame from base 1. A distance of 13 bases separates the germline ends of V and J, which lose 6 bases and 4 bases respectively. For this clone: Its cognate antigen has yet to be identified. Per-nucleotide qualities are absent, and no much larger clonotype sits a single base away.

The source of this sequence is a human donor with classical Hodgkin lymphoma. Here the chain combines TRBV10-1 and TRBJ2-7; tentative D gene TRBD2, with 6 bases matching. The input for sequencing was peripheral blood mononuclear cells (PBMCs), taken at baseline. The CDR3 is CASRPGGDYEQYF. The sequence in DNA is TGCGCCAGCAGGCCGGGCGGGGATTACGAGCAGTACTTC.